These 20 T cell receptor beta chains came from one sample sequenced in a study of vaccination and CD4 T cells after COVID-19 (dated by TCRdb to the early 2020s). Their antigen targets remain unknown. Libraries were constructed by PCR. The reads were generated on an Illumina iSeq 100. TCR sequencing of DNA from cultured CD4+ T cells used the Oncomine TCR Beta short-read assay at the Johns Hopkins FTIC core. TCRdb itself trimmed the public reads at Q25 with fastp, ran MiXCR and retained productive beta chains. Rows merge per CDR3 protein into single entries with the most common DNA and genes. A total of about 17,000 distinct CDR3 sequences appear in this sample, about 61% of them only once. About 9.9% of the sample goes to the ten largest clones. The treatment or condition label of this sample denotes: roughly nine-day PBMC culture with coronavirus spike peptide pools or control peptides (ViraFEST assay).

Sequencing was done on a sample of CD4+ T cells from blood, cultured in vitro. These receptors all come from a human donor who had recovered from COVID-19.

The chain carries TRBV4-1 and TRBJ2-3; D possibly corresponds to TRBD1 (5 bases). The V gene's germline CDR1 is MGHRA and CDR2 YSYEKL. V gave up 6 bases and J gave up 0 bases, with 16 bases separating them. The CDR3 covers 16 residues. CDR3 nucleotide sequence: TGCGCCAGCAGACGACAGCAGCCCGCCAGCACAGATACGCAGTATTTT. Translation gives CASRRQQPASTDTQYF.

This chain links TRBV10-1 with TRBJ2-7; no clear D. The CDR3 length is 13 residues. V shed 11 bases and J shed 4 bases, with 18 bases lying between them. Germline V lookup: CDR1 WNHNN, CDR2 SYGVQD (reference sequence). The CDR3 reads CAPIESTSYEQYF. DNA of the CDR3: TGCGCCCCCATAGAGTCAACCTCGTACGAGCAGTACTTC.

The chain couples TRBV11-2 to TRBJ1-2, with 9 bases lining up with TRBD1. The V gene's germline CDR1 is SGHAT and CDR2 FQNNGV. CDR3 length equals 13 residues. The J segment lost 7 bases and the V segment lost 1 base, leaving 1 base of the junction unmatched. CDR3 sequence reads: CASSLVGQGGYTF. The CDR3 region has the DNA TGTGCCAGCAGCTTAGTGGGACAGGGTGGCTACACCTTC.

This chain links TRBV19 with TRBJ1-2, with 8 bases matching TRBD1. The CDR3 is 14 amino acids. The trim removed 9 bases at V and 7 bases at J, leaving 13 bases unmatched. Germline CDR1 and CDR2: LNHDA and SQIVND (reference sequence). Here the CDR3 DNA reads TGTGCCAGCGCAGGGGGCGCCGAGGCCCTTGGCTACACCTTC. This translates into CASAGGAEALGYTF.

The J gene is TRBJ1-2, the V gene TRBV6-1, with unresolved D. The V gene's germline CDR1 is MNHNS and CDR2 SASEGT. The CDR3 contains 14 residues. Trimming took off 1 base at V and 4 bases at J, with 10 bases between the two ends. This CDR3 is CASSEGLEFYGYTF. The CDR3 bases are TGTGCCAGCAGTGAAGGGTTAGAGTTCTATGGCTACACCTTC.

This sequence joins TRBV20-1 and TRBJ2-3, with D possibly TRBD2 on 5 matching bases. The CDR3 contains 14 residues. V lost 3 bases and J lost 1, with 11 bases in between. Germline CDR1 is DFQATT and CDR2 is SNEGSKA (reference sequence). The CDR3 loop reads CSASPDGGTDTQYF. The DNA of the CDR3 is TGCAGTGCTAGCCCCGACGGGGGCACAGATACGCAGTATTTT.

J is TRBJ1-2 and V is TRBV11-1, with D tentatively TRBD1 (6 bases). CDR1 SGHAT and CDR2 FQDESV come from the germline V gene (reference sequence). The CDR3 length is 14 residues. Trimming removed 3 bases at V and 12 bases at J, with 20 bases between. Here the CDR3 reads CASSLGSGTRRHTF. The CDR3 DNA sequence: TGTGCCAGCAGCTTGGGATCCGGGACACGAAGACACACCTTC.

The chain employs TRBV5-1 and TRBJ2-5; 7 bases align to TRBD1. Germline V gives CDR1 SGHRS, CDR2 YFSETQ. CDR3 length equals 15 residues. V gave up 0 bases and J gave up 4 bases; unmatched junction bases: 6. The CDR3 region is CASSLAGTEIETQYF. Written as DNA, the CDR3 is TGCGCCAGCAGCTTGGCCGGGACAGAGATAGAGACCCAGTACTTC.

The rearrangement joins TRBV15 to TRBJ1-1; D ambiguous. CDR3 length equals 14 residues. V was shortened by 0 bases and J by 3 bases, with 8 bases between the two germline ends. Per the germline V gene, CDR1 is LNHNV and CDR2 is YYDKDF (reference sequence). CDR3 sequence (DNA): TGTGCCACCAGCAGAGATCCAGTGGACACTGAAGCTTTCTTT. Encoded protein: CATSRDPVDTEAFF.

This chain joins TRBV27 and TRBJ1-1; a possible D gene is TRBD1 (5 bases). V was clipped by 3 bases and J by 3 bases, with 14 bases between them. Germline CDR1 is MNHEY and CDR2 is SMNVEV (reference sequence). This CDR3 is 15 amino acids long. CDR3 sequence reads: CASSFAGPIDTEAFF. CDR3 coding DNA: TGTGCCAGCAGTTTTGCAGGGCCCATCGACACTGAAGCTTTCTTT.

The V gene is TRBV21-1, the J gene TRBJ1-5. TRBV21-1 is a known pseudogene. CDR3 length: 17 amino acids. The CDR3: CASSKASTGRPNQPQHF. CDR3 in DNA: TGTGCCAGCAGCAAAGCCTCAACGGGCAGGCCGAATCAGCCCCAGCATTTT.

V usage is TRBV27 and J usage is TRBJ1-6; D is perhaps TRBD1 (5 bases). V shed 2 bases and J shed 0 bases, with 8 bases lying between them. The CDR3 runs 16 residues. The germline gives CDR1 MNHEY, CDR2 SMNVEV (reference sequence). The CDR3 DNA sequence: TGTGCCAGCAGTTTACGGGGGGGCTCCTATAATTCACCCCTCCACTTT. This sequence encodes CASSLRGGSYNSPLHF.

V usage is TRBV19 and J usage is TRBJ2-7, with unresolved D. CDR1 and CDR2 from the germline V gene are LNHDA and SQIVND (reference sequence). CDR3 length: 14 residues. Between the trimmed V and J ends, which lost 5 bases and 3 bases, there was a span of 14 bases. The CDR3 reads CASSYDTAYYEQYF. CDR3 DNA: TGTGCCAGTAGTTACGACACGGCATACTACGAGCAGTACTTC.

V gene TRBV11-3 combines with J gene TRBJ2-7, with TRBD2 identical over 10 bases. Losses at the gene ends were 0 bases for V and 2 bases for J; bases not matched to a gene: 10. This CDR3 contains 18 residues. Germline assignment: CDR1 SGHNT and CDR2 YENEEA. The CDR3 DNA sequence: TGTGCCAGCAGCTTAGAGTGGGGGACTAGCGCCACCACCTACGAGCAGTACTTC. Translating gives CASSLEWGTSATTYEQYF.

CDR3 residues: CSARDTGRRPDTQYF. The DNA of the CDR3 is TGCAGTGCTAGAGATACCGGTCGCAGACCCGATACGCAGTATTTT. The chain uses TRBV20-1 and TRBJ2-3; D gene uncertain. V dropped 0 bases and J dropped 6 bases, with 16 bases sitting between them. CDR3 length equals 15 residues. Germline CDR1 DFQATT, CDR2 SNEGSKA (reference sequence).

In DNA form, the CDR3 reads TGTGCCAGCAGTCCACAACCCCGGGGAATAAGGGAGCAGTACTTC. Protein sequence: CASSPQPRGIREQYF. V usage is TRBV6-1 and J usage is TRBJ2-7; TRBD2 might be the D (5 bases). V was pared by 5 bases and J by 7 bases, with 21 bases between. CDR1 is MNHNS and CDR2 is SASEGT in the germline V gene. The CDR3 consists of 15 residues.

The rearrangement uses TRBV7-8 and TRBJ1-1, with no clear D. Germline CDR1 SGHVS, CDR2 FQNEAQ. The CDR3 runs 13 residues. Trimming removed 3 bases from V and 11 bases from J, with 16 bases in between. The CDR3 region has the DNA TGTGCCAGCAGCTTGTATGGCCAGCTACAGGCTTTCTTT. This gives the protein CASSLYGQLQAFF.

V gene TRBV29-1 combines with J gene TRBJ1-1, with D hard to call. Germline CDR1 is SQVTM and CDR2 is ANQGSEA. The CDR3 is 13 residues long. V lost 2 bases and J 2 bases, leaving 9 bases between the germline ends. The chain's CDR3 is CSVEWVINTEAFF. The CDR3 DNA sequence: TGCAGCGTTGAATGGGTGATAAACACTGAAGCTTTCTTT.

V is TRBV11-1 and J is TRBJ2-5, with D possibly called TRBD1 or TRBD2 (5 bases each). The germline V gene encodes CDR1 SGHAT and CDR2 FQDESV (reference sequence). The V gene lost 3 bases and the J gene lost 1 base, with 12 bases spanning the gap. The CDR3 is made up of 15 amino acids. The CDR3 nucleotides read TGTGCCAGCAGCTTGTTAAAGGGGAGCCAAGAGACCCAGTACTTC. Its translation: CASSLLKGSQETQYF.

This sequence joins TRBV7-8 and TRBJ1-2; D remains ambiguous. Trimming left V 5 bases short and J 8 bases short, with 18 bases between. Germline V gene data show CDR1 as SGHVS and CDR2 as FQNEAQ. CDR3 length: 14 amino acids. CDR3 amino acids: CASSPDGSWWGYTF. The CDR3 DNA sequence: TGTGCCAGCAGCCCTGACGGGTCCTGGTGGGGCTACACCTTC.